These 11 T cell receptor beta chains were sequenced from one sample in a study of cytomegalovirus exposure and HLA in healthy donors. The primer mix had 60 Vbeta and 13 Jbeta primers. Clones were sequenced by immunoSEQ multiplex PCR, and TCRdb holds only the in-frame ones, with some missing. The table has over 150,000 clones, about 81% seen once. Sequencing was performed on PBMCs. These receptors originate from a woman in her 50s in good health and CMV-seropositive.

The rearrangement uses TRBV2 and TRBJ1-3; no reliable D call. CDR3 length: 13 amino acids. V dropped 4 bases and J dropped 6 bases, with 10 bases sitting between them. In germline, CDR1 is SNHLY, CDR2 FYNNEI. The CDR3 is CASSGSVLNTIYF. Here the CDR3 DNA reads TGTGCCAGCAGTGGATCAGTTTTAAACACCATATATTTT.

The chain joins TRBV2 to TRBJ1-5, with D possibly being TRBD1 (6 bases). Germline CDR1 SNHLY, CDR2 FYNNEI. The CDR3 covers 15 residues. V lost 7 bases and J lost 0, with 13 bases in between. CDR3 nucleotide sequence: TGTGCCAGCAATCCGACAGGACTTAGCAATCAGCCCCAGCATTTT. Amino acid sequence: CASNPTGLSNQPQHF. Filled out from reference TRBV2 and TRBJ1-5, the complete variable domain reads EPEVTQTPSHQVTQMGQEVILRCVPISNHLYFYWYRQILGQKVEFLVSFYNNEISEKSEIFDDQFSVERPDGSNFTLKIRSTKLEDSAMYFCASNPTGLSNQPQHFGDGTRLSIL.

The chain is built from TRBV2 and TRBJ2-6, with TRBD1 matching 9 bases. The V gene's germline CDR1 is SNHLY and CDR2 FYNNEI. This CDR3 region has 16 residues. Trimming cost V 8 bases and J 2 bases; bases outside gene matches: 7. The CDR3 region has the DNA TGTGCCAGCGAAACAGGGGGCGCTACTGGGGCCAACGTCCTGACTTTC. Protein: CASETGGATGANVLTF.

The chain combines TRBV9 with TRBJ2-3; a weak D match, TRBD2 (5 bases). The CDR3 has 15 residues. Trimming cost V 0 bases and J 2 bases, with 10 bases left between them. Per the germline V gene, CDR1 is SGDLS and CDR2 is YYNGEE. CDR3 in amino acids: CASSVGERYTDTQYF. The CDR3 nucleotides are TGTGCCAGCAGCGTAGGGGAGCGTTACACAGATACGCAGTATTTT. The complete variable domain, with remaining parts taken from reference TRBV9 and TRBJ2-3, reads DSGVTQTPKHLITATGQRVTLRCSPRSGDLSVYWYQQSLDQGLQFLIQYYNGEERAKGNILERFSAQQFPDLHSELNLSSLELGDSALYFCASSVGERYTDTQYFGPGTRLTVL.

The V and J genes are TRBV12-5 and TRBJ1-1; 9 bases are a match to TRBD1. The CDR3 extends over 12 amino acids. Trimming removed 6 bases from V and 7 bases from J; junction bases left unmatched: 3. Germline values: CDR1 LGHNT, CDR2 FRNRAP. The CDR3 protein is CASGRDRVEAFF. Written as DNA, the CDR3 is TGTGCTAGTGGCCGGGACAGGGTTGAAGCTTTCTTT.

The chain links TRBV5-1 to TRBJ1-2; TRBD1 agrees at 8 bases. Unmatched junction bases numbered 1, after V lost 3 bases and J lost 3 bases. Germline-derived CDR1 and CDR2 are SGHRS and YFSETQ. This CDR3 spans 13 amino acids. CDR3 nucleotide sequence: TGCGCCAGCAGCTCGGGACAGGACTATGGCTACACCTTC. Translating it yields CASSSGQDYGYTF.

The chain is built from TRBV6-5 and TRBJ1-3; D is undetermined. Trimming left V 6 bases short and J 2 bases short, with 14 bases between. The CDR3 sequence is 15 residues long. Germline CDR1 and CDR2: MNHEY and SVGAGI. The chain's CDR3 is CASRKFQAAGNTIYF. The DNA for the CDR3 is TGTGCCAGCAGGAAATTTCAGGCTGCTGGAAACACCATATATTTT.

The chain carries TRBV30 and TRBJ1-2; D remains ambiguous. In germline, CDR1 is GTSNPN, CDR2 SVGIG (reference sequence). This CDR3 comprises 15 residues. V lost 1 base and J lost 0, with 12 bases in between. CDR3 sequence reads: CAWSGVAGANYGYTF. The DNA for the CDR3 is TGTGCCTGGAGTGGGGTAGCCGGAGCTAACTATGGCTACACCTTC.

J is TRBJ2-3 and V is TRBV11-1; D is possibly TRBD2 (6 bases). Trimming cost V 1 base and J 3 bases, with 8 bases left between them. The CDR3 runs 14 residues. CDR1 is SGHAT and CDR2 is FQDESV in the germline V gene (reference sequence). CDR3 protein: CASSLDGTTDTQYF. The DNA for the CDR3 is TGTGCCAGCAGCTTAGACGGGACTACAGATACGCAGTATTTT.

The J gene is TRBJ1-5, the V gene TRBV4-1, with 10 bases aligning to TRBD1. The CDR3 spans 15 residues. Germline CDR1 is MGHRA and CDR2 is YSYEKL. V dropped 6 bases and J dropped 2; count of bases not matched to a gene: 4. The CDR3 DNA sequence: TGCGCCAGCAGTTGGGGGACAGGGGGCAATCAGCCCCAGCATTTT. Its protein is CASSWGTGGNQPQHF.

The chain employs TRBV5-1 and TRBJ2-1, with 15 bases lining up with TRBD2. The CDR3 contains 16 residues. CDR1 is SGHRS, CDR2 YFSETQ, per germline. V was clipped by 4 bases and J by 9 bases; unmatched bases: 8. CDR3 nucleotide sequence: TGCGCCAGCAGCGTCGGGACTAGCGGGGGGAGGAGTGAGCAGTTCTTC. It yields the protein CASSVGTSGGRSEQFF.